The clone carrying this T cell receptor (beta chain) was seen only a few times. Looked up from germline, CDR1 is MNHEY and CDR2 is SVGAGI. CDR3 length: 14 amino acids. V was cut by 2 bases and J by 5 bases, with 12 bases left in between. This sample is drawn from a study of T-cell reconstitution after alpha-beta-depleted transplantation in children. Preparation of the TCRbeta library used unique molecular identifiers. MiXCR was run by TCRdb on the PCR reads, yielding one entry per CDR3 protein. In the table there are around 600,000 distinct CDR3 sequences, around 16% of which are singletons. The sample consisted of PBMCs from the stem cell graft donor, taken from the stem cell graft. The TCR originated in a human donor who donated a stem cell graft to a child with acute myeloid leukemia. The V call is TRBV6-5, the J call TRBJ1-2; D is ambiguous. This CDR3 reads CASSYGRRNYGYTF. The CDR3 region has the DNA TGTGCCAGCAGTTACGGAAGGAGAAATTATGGCTACACCTTC.